This entry lists 27 T cell receptor beta chains sequenced from one sample in a study of Ad26.COV2.S vaccination and SARS-CoV-2 variants. Using immunoSEQ multiplex PCR, the repertoire was profiled, and TCRdb retains in-frame clones only, with some absent. The table lists around 300,000 clones, around 89% of them singletons. Treatment here: over 15 received Ad26.COV2.S at low or high dose, single or two shots; roughly five received placebo; per-sample allocation not given. Sampling happened 63 days after the first vaccine or placebo injection. The starting material was peripheral blood, obtained in a trial of Ad26.COV2.S vaccine versus placebo. Receptor source: a person between 18 and 60 years old who received the Ad26.COV2.S COVID-19 vaccine or a placebo.

This clone has a single count. The rearrangement links TRBV6-6 to TRBJ2-4; either TRBD1 or TRBD2 may fit D (6 bases each). CDR3 length: 14 amino acids. Trimming removed 6 bases at V and 9 bases at J, with 18 bases between. Germline V gene data show CDR1 as MNHNY and CDR2 as SVGAGI (reference sequence). CDR3: CASSTEGGLGIQYF. CDR3 bases: TGTGCCAGCAGCACCGAGGGGGGCCTTGGCATTCAGTACTTC.

This chain joins TRBV18 and TRBJ2-7; 11 bases align to TRBD1. The ends lost 4 bases at V and 3 bases at J; junction bases unmatched: 5. The CDR3 covers 15 residues. The germline V gene encodes CDR1 KGHSH and CDR2 LQKENI. The CDR3: CASSLGTGGVYEQYF. DNA for the CDR3: TGTGCCAGCTCACTCGGGACAGGGGGTGTCTACGAGCAGTACTTC.

The DNA of the CDR3 is TGTGCCACCAGCAGAGGGGACTTCGGGGAGCAGTACTTC. It codes for CATSRGDFGEQYF. The rearrangement uses TRBV15 and TRBJ2-7; the D gene is possibly TRBD2 (6 bases). Trimming removed 1 base at V and 7 bases at J, with 11 bases between. Germline V CDR1 and CDR2: LNHNV, YYDKDF (reference sequence). CDR3 length: 13 amino acids.

The chain joins TRBV6-5 to TRBJ1-2, with TRBD1 matching 9 bases. Germline CDR1 and CDR2: MNHEY and SVGAGI. With 4 bases clipped from V and 2 bases from J, the junction kept 5 bases outside the gene matches. The CDR3 consists of 15 residues. This chain's CDR3 is CASSSGTGINYGYTF. The CDR3 DNA sequence: TGTGCCAGCAGTTCCGGGACAGGGATCAACTATGGCTACACCTTC.

This clone was detected only once. This sequence joins TRBV2 and TRBJ1-1; 10 nucleotides line up with TRBD1. The junction had 13 bases not matched to a gene; V was cut back by 8 bases and J by 10 bases. The CDR3 is 14 amino acids. The germline V gene encodes CDR1 SNHLY and CDR2 FYNNEI. DNA of the CDR3: TGTGCCAGCCATTCCTTACGTGGGACAGGGGCAGCTTTCTTT. Amino acids: CASHSLRGTGAAFF. The full variable domain, rest sourced from reference TRBV2 and TRBJ1-1, is EPEVTQTPSHQVTQMGQEVILRCVPISNHLYFYWYRQILGQKVEFLVSFYNNEISEKSEIFDDQFSVERPDGSNFTLKIRSTKLEDSAMYFCASHSLRGTGAAFFGQGTRLTVV.

The V gene is TRBV4-2, the J gene TRBJ1-2; 11 bases align to TRBD1. With 1 base clipped from V and 5 bases from J, the junction kept 9 bases outside the gene matches. CDR1 is LGHNA, CDR2 YNFKEQ, per germline. CDR3 size: 17 residues. The CDR3 DNA follows: TGTGCCAGCAGCCAAGTACCCGGGACAGGGGGTCTATATGGCTACACCTTC. Its protein product is CASSQVPGTGGLYGYTF.

The chain carries TRBV5-6 and TRBJ1-1, with a possible D match to TRBD1 (6 bases). Per germline, CDR1 SGHDT and CDR2 YYEEEE. V was pared by 4 bases and J by 11 bases, with 18 bases between. The CDR3 loop spans 13 amino acids. CDR3 DNA: TGTGCCAGCAGCGACGGGACACTTTTGAACGCTTTCTTT. Encoded protein: CASSDGTLLNAFF.

The chain recombines TRBV27 with TRBJ1-5; D is uncertain. This CDR3 region has 15 residues. Looked up from germline, CDR1 is MNHEY and CDR2 is SMNVEV (reference sequence). Trimming shortened V by 2 bases and J by 0 bases, and 8 bases separated the two germline ends. The CDR3 spells CASSLTPYSNQPQHF. In DNA, the CDR3 is TGTGCCAGCAGTTTAACCCCCTATAGCAATCAGCCCCAGCATTTT.

This chain joins TRBV28 and TRBJ1-1; weak D call: TRBD1 (6 bases). This CDR3 comprises 12 residues. Germline V gene data show CDR1 as MDHEN and CDR2 as SYDVKM. V was pared by 7 bases and J by 6 bases, with 12 bases between. CDR3 DNA sequence: TGTGCCAGCACCAGGGGTGTGGCTGAAGCTTTCTTT. Translated: CASTRGVAEAFF.

This clone came up many times. The chain carries TRBV7-2 and TRBJ2-5, with 16 bases aligning to TRBD2. The V and J ends lost 5 bases and 5 bases, in that order; junction bases with no gene match: 11. The length of the CDR3 is 18 residues. CDR1 is SGHTA and CDR2 is FQGNSA in the germline V gene. Here the CDR3 DNA reads TGTGCCAGCAGCCTCGGGACTAGCGGGAGGGCCCTGGGGGAGACCCAGTACTTC. Its protein is CASSLGTSGRALGETQYF.

The V and J genes are TRBV2 and TRBJ1-3, with 8 positions matching TRBD1. CDR3 length equals 18 residues. Germline V gene data show CDR1 as SNHLY and CDR2 as FYNNEI. Trimming took 5 bases from V and 0 from J; bases not matched to a gene: 12. In DNA form, the CDR3 reads TGTGCCAGCAGTCCGGGGGCCGGGACAGGAGACTCTGGAAACACCATATATTTT. Amino acid sequence: CASSPGAGTGDSGNTIYF.

The V call is TRBV5-1, the J call TRBJ1-5, with 8 bases matching TRBD1. Germline loops: CDR1 SGHRS, CDR2 YFSETQ. J lost 5 bases, V lost 2 bases, and 6 bases had no gene match. CDR3 size: 15 residues. Here the CDR3 DNA reads TGCGCCAGCAGCTTACGGACAGGGCGCGATCAGCCCCAGCATTTT. Its protein product is CASSLRTGRDQPQHF.

The gene calls are TRBV5-5 and TRBJ1-1; D is unclear. V lost 0 bases and J 0 bases, leaving 12 bases between the germline ends. Germline CDR1 reads SGHKS; CDR2 reads YYEKEE (reference sequence). The CDR3 consists of 16 residues. The CDR3 is CASSLVGSYMNTEAFF. The DNA for the CDR3 is TGTGCCAGCAGCTTGGTTGGCAGTTACATGAACACTGAAGCTTTCTTT.

V gene TRBV19 combines with J gene TRBJ1-3; 7 nucleotides agree with TRBD1. This CDR3 is built from 18 residues. V dropped 10 bases and J dropped 1; count of bases not matched to a gene: 19. CDR1 and CDR2 from the germline V gene are LNHDA and SQIVND (reference sequence). CDR3 bases: TGTGCCAATCCGAGGGACAGCCTCGGTATTCTATCTGGAAACACCATATATTTT. Residues: CANPRDSLGILSGNTIYF. Full variable domain (rest looked up from reference TRBV19 and TRBJ1-3): DGGITQSPKYLFRKEGQNVTLSCEQNLNHDAMYWYRQDPGQGLRLIYYSQIVNDFQKGDIAEGYSVSREKKESFPLTVTSAQKNPTAFYLCANPRDSLGILSGNTIYFGEGSWLTVV.

The rearrangement links TRBV3-1 (or the pseudogene TRBV3-2) to TRBJ2-3, with TRBD2 matching 8 bases. J lost 3 bases, V lost 1 base, and 9 bases had no gene match. Germline assignment: CDR1 LGHDT and CDR2 YNNKEL (reference sequence). CDR3 size: 17 residues. CDR3 DNA sequence: TGTGCCAGCAGCCAAGTTACGACCGGGACTAGGACAGATACGCAGTATTTT. Its protein product is CASSQVTTGTRTDTQYF.

The chain couples TRBV29-1 to TRBJ1-2, with 12 bases fitting TRBD1. The V gene's germline CDR1 is SQVTM and CDR2 ANQGSEA. The CDR3 runs to 14 residues. Trimming took 6 bases from V and 8 from J; bases not matched to a gene: 10. The CDR3 region has the DNA TGCAGCGTCAATCCGGGACAGGGGGCTTGGGGCTACACCTTC. It is translated as CSVNPGQGAWGYTF.

V is TRBV2 and J is TRBJ2-5, with unresolved D. The CDR3 covers 14 residues. V lost 1 base and J lost 2, with 8 bases in between. Germline CDR1 reads SNHLY; CDR2 reads FYNNEI. The CDR3 sequence is CASSEVSTQETQYF. CDR3 DNA: TGTGCCAGCAGTGAAGTTAGTACACAAGAGACCCAGTACTTC.

The V call is TRBV5-6, the J call TRBJ1-2; maybe TRBD1 (5 bases). The CDR3 is 16 amino acids. V lost 4 bases and J lost 4, with 20 bases in between. Germline V gene data show CDR1 as SGHDT and CDR2 as YYEEEE. The CDR3 DNA is TGTGCCAGCAGCCCTGGACCGGACATGGGAAGCTATGGCTACACCTTC. It is translated as CASSPGPDMGSYGYTF. Variable domain in full (rest from reference TRBV5-6 and TRBJ1-2): DAGVTQSPTHLIKTRGQQVTLRCSPKSGHDTVSWYQQALGQGPQFIFQYYEEEERQRGNFPDRFSGHQFPNYSSELNVNALLLGDSALYLCASSPGPDMGSYGYTFGSGTRLTVV.

This chain joins TRBV14 and TRBJ2-1, with D tentatively TRBD2 (6 bases). In germline, CDR1 is SGHDN, CDR2 FVKESK. V lost 4 bases and J 9 bases, leaving 13 bases between the germline ends. The CDR3 length is 13 residues. CDR3 loop: CASSPSSSVEQFF. Here the CDR3 DNA reads TGTGCCAGCAGCCCGTCCTCTAGCGTTGAGCAGTTCTTC.

The chain uses TRBV3-1 (or the pseudogene TRBV3-2) and TRBJ2-7; TRBD1 matches 8 bases. CDR3 length equals 15 residues. The germline CDR1 and CDR2 sequences are LGHDT and YNNKEL (reference sequence). V shed 1 base, J shed 1 base, and the junction held 3 bases outside the gene matches. CDR3 coding DNA: TGTGCCAGCAGCCAAGCGCAGGGGGCATCCTACGAGCAGTACTTC. Translating it yields CASSQAQGASYEQYF.

Remarks on this clone: At the DNA level, this CDR3 is encoded by other sequences in the same sample as well. The CDR3 DNA follows: TGCGCCAGCAGCTTACCGGGGGCCTACAATGAGCAGTTCTTC. It encodes CASSLPGAYNEQFF. The chain employs TRBV5-1 and TRBJ2-1; D possibly corresponds to TRBD2 (6 bases). V gave up 2 bases and J gave up 2 bases, with 8 bases separating them. The germline gives CDR1 SGHRS, CDR2 YFSETQ. The CDR3 is 14 amino acids. The variable domain in full, completed from reference TRBV5-1 and TRBJ2-1, reads KAGVTQTPRYLIKTRGQQVTLSCSPISGHRSVSWYQQTPGQGLQFLFEYFSETQRNKGNFPGRFSGRQFSNSRSEMNVSTLELGDSALYLCASSLPGAYNEQFFGPGTRLTVL.

The gene calls are TRBV18 and TRBJ2-5; D might be TRBD2 (5 bases). Germline V gene sequence: CDR1 KGHSH, CDR2 LQKENI. V lost 6 bases to trimming and J lost 2 bases, with 13 bases between them. The CDR3 length is 14 residues. DNA of the CDR3: TGTGCCAGCTCCCTCTCTACGGGGCAAGAGACCCAGTACTTC. This codes for CASSLSTGQETQYF.

This chain connects TRBV19 to TRBJ2-7; D is possibly TRBD1 (5 bases). The V and J ends lost 6 bases and 2 bases respectively, with 14 bases between them. Looked up from germline, CDR1 is LNHDA and CDR2 is SQIVND (reference sequence). CDR3 length: 14 residues. This CDR3 reads CASRAKDITYEQYF. The CDR3, as DNA: TGTGCCAGTAGAGCGAAGGACATTACCTACGAGCAGTACTTC.

V gene TRBV7-2 combines with J gene TRBJ1-6; the D is unclear. The CDR3 length is 14 residues. V was pared by 2 bases and J by 7 bases, with 9 bases between. Germline values: CDR1 SGHTA, CDR2 FQGNSA. The CDR3 DNA is TGTGCCAGCAGCTTAAGGGTAGAGAATTCACCCCTCCACTTT. Amino acid sequence: CASSLRVENSPLHF.

The chain couples TRBV13 to TRBJ2-7; a possible D gene is TRBD2 (7 bases). The V gene lost 5 bases and the J gene lost 2 bases, with 19 bases spanning the gap. The CDR3 is made up of 16 amino acids. Germline lookup yields CDR1 PRHDT and CDR2 FYEKMQ (reference sequence). CDR3 DNA: TGTGCCAGCAGCCAAAGCCCGCGGGGGCCCACCTACGAGCAGTACTTC. Translated, it gives CASSQSPRGPTYEQYF.

The V and J genes are TRBV3-1 (or the pseudogene TRBV3-2) and TRBJ2-1; D is uncertain. The V end was cut by 4 bases, the J end by 6 bases, with 4 bases between. The CDR3 sequence is 11 residues long. Looked up from germline, CDR1 is LGHDT and CDR2 is YNNKEL (reference sequence). The CDR3 region has the DNA TGTGCCAGCAGCCGGGCCAATGAGCAGTTCTTC. It codes for CASSRANEQFF.

The count of this clone is one. The gene calls are TRBV7-2 and TRBJ1-1; 9 bases align to TRBD1. CDR1 and CDR2 from the germline V gene are SGHTA and FQGNSA. With V trimmed by 1 base and J by 1 base, 4 bases remained unmatched. The CDR3 totals 16 residues. CDR3: CASSLVADRGNTEAFF. CDR3 coding DNA: TGTGCCAGCAGCTTAGTTGCGGACAGGGGGAACACTGAAGCTTTCTTT.